The 3 T cell receptor beta chains reported below all come from one sample, sequenced in a study of shared clonotypes between healthy human individuals (dated by TCRdb to about 2020). CD8 naive samples were CD45RO-negative cells positively selected for CCR7, giving a CD45RA+CCR7+ population that excluded TemRA cells. The library came from the immunoSEQ multiplex PCR assay. TCRdb limited this immuneACCESS table to in-frame rearrangements with V and J called. A share of clones is missing; checked studies link under half to unresolved V genes, and the rest is unexplained. The sample table holds about 2.1 million clones, of which 80% to 95% were seen once. Together, the top ten hold more than 1.5% of the sample. Source material: naive CD8+ T cells from PBMCs. The sample's cell subset or site label, decoded: CD45RA+CCR7+. These receptors were taken from a young man in good health. Some clones in this sample may be carry-over from other donors' samples.

Turning to this clone: This sample also contains other DNA sequences that code for the same CDR3. The J gene is TRBJ2-1, the V gene TRBV7-9; TRBD2 is a possible D gene (6 bases). From germline, CDR1 is SEHNR and CDR2 FQNEAQ (reference sequence). Trimming shortened V by 6 bases and J by 3 bases, and 12 bases separated the two germline ends. The CDR3 has 14 amino acids. The CDR3 is CASSSQGLYNEQFF. Here the CDR3 DNA reads TGTGCCAGCAGTAGCCAGGGACTCTACAATGAGCAGTTCTTC.

This chain connects TRBV28 to TRBJ2-3; D not resolved. Germline CDR1 and CDR2: MDHEN and SYDVKM. The V and J ends lost 1 base and 6 bases respectively, with 11 bases between them. The CDR3 is made up of 14 amino acids. Here the CDR3 DNA reads TGTGCCAGCAGTTTATCGACCCCTCCGGATACGCAGTATTTT. Encoded protein: CASSLSTPPDTQYF.

V usage is TRBV7-3 and J usage is TRBJ2-1; D is ambiguous. V gave up 2 bases and J gave up 7 bases, with 6 bases separating them. Germline V lookup: CDR1 SGHTA, CDR2 FQGTGA. The CDR3 runs to 12 residues. The CDR3 here is CASSLFPNEQFF. The CDR3 nucleotides are TGTGCCAGCAGCTTATTCCCAAATGAGCAGTTCTTC.